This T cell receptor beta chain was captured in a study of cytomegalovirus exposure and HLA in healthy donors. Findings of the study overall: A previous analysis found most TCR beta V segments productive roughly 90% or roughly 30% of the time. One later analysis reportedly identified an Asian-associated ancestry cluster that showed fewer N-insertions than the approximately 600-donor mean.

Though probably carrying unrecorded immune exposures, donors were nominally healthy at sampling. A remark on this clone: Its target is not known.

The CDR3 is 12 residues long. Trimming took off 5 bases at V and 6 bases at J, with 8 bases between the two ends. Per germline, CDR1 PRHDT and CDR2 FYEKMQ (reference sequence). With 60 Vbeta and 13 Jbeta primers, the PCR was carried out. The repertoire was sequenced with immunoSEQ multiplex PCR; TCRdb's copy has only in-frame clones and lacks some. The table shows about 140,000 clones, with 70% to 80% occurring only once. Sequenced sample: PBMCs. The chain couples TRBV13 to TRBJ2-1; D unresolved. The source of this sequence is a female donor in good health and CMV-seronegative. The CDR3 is CASSLPFNEQFF. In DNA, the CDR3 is TGTGCCAGCAGCCTTCCCTTCAATGAGCAGTTCTTC. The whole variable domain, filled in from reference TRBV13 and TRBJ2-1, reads AAGVIQSPRHLIKEKRETATLKCYPIPRHDTVYWYQQGPGQDPQFLISFYEKMQSDKGSIPDRFSAQQFSDYHSELNMSSLELGDSALYFCASSLPFNEQFFGPGTRLTVL.